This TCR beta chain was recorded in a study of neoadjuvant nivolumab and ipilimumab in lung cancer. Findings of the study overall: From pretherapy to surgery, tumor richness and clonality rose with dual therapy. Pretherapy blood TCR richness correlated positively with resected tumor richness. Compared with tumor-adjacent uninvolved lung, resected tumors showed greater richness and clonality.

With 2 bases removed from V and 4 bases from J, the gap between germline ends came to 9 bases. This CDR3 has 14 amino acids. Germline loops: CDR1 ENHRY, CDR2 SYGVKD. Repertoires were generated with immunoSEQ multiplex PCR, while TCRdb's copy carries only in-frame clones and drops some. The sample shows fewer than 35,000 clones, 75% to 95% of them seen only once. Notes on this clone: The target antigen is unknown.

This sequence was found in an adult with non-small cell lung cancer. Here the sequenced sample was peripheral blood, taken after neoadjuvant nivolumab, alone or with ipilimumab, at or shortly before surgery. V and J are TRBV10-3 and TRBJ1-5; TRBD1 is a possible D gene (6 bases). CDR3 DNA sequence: TGTGCCATCAGTGAGAGAGGGGGTAATCAGCCCCAGCATTTT. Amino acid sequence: CAISERGGNQPQHF.